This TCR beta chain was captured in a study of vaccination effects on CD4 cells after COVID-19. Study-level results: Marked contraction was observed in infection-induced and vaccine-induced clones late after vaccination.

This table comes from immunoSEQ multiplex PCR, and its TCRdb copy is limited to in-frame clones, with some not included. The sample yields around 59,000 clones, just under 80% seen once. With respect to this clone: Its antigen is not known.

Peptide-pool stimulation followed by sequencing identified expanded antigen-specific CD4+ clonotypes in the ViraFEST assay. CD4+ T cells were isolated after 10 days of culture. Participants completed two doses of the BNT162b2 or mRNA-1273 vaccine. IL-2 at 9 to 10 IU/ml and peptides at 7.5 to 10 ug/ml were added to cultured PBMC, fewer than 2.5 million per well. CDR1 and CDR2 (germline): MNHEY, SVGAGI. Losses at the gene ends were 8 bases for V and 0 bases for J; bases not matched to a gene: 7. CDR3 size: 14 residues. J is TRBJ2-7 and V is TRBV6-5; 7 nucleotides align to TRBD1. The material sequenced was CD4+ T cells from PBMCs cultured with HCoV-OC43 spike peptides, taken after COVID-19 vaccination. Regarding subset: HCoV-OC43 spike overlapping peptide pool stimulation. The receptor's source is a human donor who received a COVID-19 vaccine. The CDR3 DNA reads TGTGCCAGCCTACCGGGACAGAACTCCTACGAGCAGTACGTC. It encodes CASLPGQNSYEQYV.